The next 30 T cell receptor beta chains were all read from a single sample in a study of blood T cell repertoires in COVID-19. Libraries were prepared by immunoSEQ multiplex PCR; TCRdb keeps only in-frame clonotypes and omits some of them. The sample lists about 42,000 clones, approximately 91% seen once, with 2% to 2.5% in the top ten. The material sequenced was peripheral blood. The receptor source for this set is a human donor in a cohort sampled during active COVID-19.

The CDR3 here is CASTQGALTDTQYF. CDR3 DNA: TGTGCCAGCACACAGGGGGCACTCACAGATACGCAGTATTTT. This chain connects TRBV6-5 to TRBJ2-3; 9 bases are a match to TRBD1. Per the germline V gene, CDR1 is MNHEY and CDR2 is SVGAGI. V was clipped by 7 bases and J by 2 bases; unmatched bases: 4. The CDR3 spans 14 residues.

The V and J genes are TRBV6-1 and TRBJ1-4; no definite D call. This CDR3 comprises 16 residues. The V gene lost 4 bases and the J gene lost 3 bases, with 15 bases spanning the gap. The V gene's germline CDR1 is MNHNS and CDR2 SASEGT. CDR3 loop: CASSANFRRANEKLFF. The DNA of the CDR3 is TGTGCCAGCAGTGCAAACTTTAGGAGGGCTAATGAAAAACTGTTTTTT.

The chain combines TRBV7-3 with TRBJ2-3; 9 bases are shared with TRBD2. Germline CDR1 reads SGHTA; CDR2 reads FQGTGA. V lost 4 bases, J lost 0 bases, and 8 bases stayed unmatched. This CDR3 is 17 amino acids long. As DNA, the CDR3 is TGTGCCAGCAGCTCAACCGACCTAGCGGGGAGCACAGATACGCAGTATTTT. Its protein is CASSSTDLAGSTDTQYF.

V and J are TRBV5-6 and TRBJ2-5, with D perhaps TRBD2 (5 bases). This CDR3 spans 17 amino acids. Germline CDR1 reads SGHDT; CDR2 reads YYEEEE. V lost 5 bases and J 0 bases, leaving 20 bases between the germline ends. This CDR3 is CASSSIGGRSHQETQYF. The DNA for the CDR3 is TGTGCCAGCAGTTCGATAGGAGGCAGGAGTCACCAAGAGACCCAGTACTTC. Complete variable domain (other parts from reference TRBV5-6 and TRBJ2-5): DAGVTQSPTHLIKTRGQQVTLRCSPKSGHDTVSWYQQALGQGPQFIFQYYEEEERQRGNFPDRFSGHQFPNYSSELNVNALLLGDSALYLCASSSIGGRSHQETQYFGPGTRLLVL.

The gene calls are TRBV2 and TRBJ2-5, with D possibly being TRBD2 (5 bases). The CDR3 has 12 residues. Per germline, CDR1 SNHLY and CDR2 FYNNEI. V lost 9 bases to trimming and J lost 5 bases, with 13 bases between them. CDR3 protein: CARNRGGETQYF. Written as DNA, the CDR3 is TGTGCCAGAAATCGGGGTGGTGAGACCCAGTACTTC.

V gene TRBV28 combines with J gene TRBJ1-2; TRBD1 matches at 10 bases. The germline gives CDR1 MDHEN, CDR2 SYDVKM. The CDR3 contains 12 residues. The V and J ends lost 9 bases and 6 bases, in that order; junction bases with no gene match: 4. The CDR3: CASRTGGDGYTF. CDR3 bases: TGTGCCAGTCGGACAGGGGGTGATGGCTACACCTTC.

The genes are TRBV6-1 and TRBJ1-2; 8 bases match TRBD1. Germline CDR1 reads MNHNS; CDR2 reads SASEGT. With 0 bases clipped from V and 3 bases from J, the junction kept 21 bases outside the gene matches. The CDR3 has 21 amino acids. The CDR3 DNA reads TGTGCCAGCAGTGAAGCGCGATTCCCCCCCACTCCAAAGACAGGGGACTATGGCTACACCTTC. This codes for CASSEARFPPTPKTGDYGYTF.

This clone is labeled as medium-sized. The rearrangement uses TRBV11-2 and TRBJ1-3; a possible D gene is TRBD1 (6 bases). The CDR3 extends over 15 amino acids. V was shortened by 5 bases and J by 11 bases, with 22 bases between the two germline ends. Looked up from germline, CDR1 is SGHAT and CDR2 is FQNNGV. The CDR3 spells CASSNSGGARKPIYF. The CDR3 DNA is TGTGCCAGCAGCAACTCCGGGGGGGCGCGTAAGCCCATATATTTT.

This chain connects TRBV2 to TRBJ2-7; D unclear. The CDR3 sequence is 11 residues long. V gave up 5 bases and J gave up 1 base, with 3 bases separating them. Germline V gene sequence: CDR1 SNHLY, CDR2 FYNNEI. CDR3 nucleotides: TGTGCCAGCAGTTTATCCTACGAGCAGTACTTC. The encoded protein is CASSLSYEQYF.

This clone was detected only a few times. V and J are TRBV30 and TRBJ1-2, with TRBD1 matching 9 bases. The CDR3 totals 12 residues. Germline V gives CDR1 GTSNPN, CDR2 SVGIG (reference sequence). CDR3: CVAYGTGQGYTF. DNA for the CDR3: TGTGTCGCTTACGGGACAGGGCAGGGCTACACCTTC.

Only one count was recorded for this clone. CDR3: CASSEGLAGGNTQYF. The CDR3 coding sequence is TGCGCCAGCAGCGAGGGACTAGCGGGAGGCAATACGCAGTATTTT. The rearrangement joins TRBV10-1 to TRBJ2-3; TRBD2 agrees at 15 bases. The CDR3 is 15 residues long. Germline V gives CDR1 WNHNN, CDR2 SYGVQD (reference sequence). J lost 7 bases, V lost 6 bases, and 5 bases had no gene match.

There are a few counts of this clone. This chain joins TRBV6-5 and TRBJ2-1, with D perhaps matching TRBD1 (6 bases). This CDR3 is 14 amino acids long. The V end lost 0 bases, the J end lost 5 bases, and 8 bases lay between the germline ends. Germline V gives CDR1 MNHEY, CDR2 SVGAGI. As DNA, the CDR3 is TGTGCCAGCAGTTACTCGGGACACCACAATGAGCAGTTCTTC. The encoded protein is CASSYSGHHNEQFF.

The CDR3 loop is CASSYGGQQQTQYF. The CDR3 DNA follows: TGTGCCAGCAGTTACGGGGGACAGCAACAGACCCAGTACTTC. V and J are TRBV6-5 and TRBJ2-5, with 7 bases aligning to TRBD1. This CDR3 is built from 14 residues. V shed 2 bases and J 6 bases; nucleotides not matched to a gene: 6. In germline, CDR1 is MNHEY, CDR2 SVGAGI.

The V and J genes are TRBV30 and TRBJ2-5, with 12 bases identical to TRBD1. The CDR3 is 17 residues long. V lost 3 bases and J lost 5; bases outside the gene matches: 13. In germline, CDR1 is GTSNPN, CDR2 SVGIG (reference sequence). This CDR3 is CAWRPFRWGTGGETQYF. CDR3 bases: TGTGCCTGGAGACCGTTTCGGTGGGGGACAGGGGGCGAGACCCAGTACTTC.

The chain links TRBV24-1 to TRBJ2-3; 7 nucleotides align to TRBD2. From germline, CDR1 is KGHDR and CDR2 SFDVKD. The CDR3 has 16 residues. Trimming removed 2 bases from V and 3 bases from J; junction bases left unmatched: 7. The CDR3 sequence: CATSDSQREVTDTQYF. CDR3 DNA: TGTGCCACCAGTGATTCCCAGCGGGAAGTGACAGATACGCAGTATTTT.

The CDR3 region is CASSLDRGWNEQYF. In nucleotides, the CDR3 is TGTGCCAGCAGCCTGGACAGGGGCTGGAACGAGCAGTACTTC. This sequence joins TRBV7-3 and TRBJ2-7; 9 bases match TRBD1. Per the germline V gene, CDR1 is SGHTA and CDR2 is FQGTGA. The length of the CDR3 is 14 residues. The V and J ends lost 5 bases and 5 bases, in that order; junction bases with no gene match: 7.

The chain recombines TRBV10-3 with TRBJ2-7; possibly TRBD1 for D (6 bases). Germline CDR1 and CDR2: ENHRY and SYGVKD. With 2 bases removed from V and 1 base from J, the gap between germline ends came to 12 bases. The CDR3 is 15 residues long. CDR3 residues: CAISETGSGSYEQYF. The CDR3 DNA follows: TGTGCCATCAGTGAGACAGGGAGTGGGTCCTACGAGCAGTACTTC.

V gene TRBV5-1 combines with J gene TRBJ2-2, with 8 bases that match TRBD2. With V trimmed by 6 bases and J by 0 bases, 4 bases remained unmatched. Germline V gene data show CDR1 as SGHRS and CDR2 as YFSETQ. CDR3 size: 15 residues. The CDR3: CASTGGLANTGELFF. CDR3 nucleotide sequence: TGCGCCAGCACCGGGGGACTAGCGAACACCGGGGAGCTGTTTTTT. The whole variable domain, filled in from reference TRBV5-1 and TRBJ2-2, reads KAGVTQTPRYLIKTRGQQVTLSCSPISGHRSVSWYQQTPGQGLQFLFEYFSETQRNKGNFPGRFSGRQFSNSRSEMNVSTLELGDSALYLCASTGGLANTGELFFGEGSRLTVL.

This clone was seen more than once but under ten times. The chain has TRBV18 and TRBJ1-1; D not certain. Germline-derived CDR1 and CDR2 are KGHSH and LQKENI. The CDR3 is made up of 16 amino acids. The ends were cut back, 2 bases at V and 2 bases at J, with 15 bases in the middle. CDR3 region: CASSPNEQQSNTEAFF. CDR3 bases: TGTGCCAGCTCACCAAACGAACAGCAAAGCAACACTGAAGCTTTCTTT.

This clone appeared a few times. This rearrangement joins TRBV9 to TRBJ2-3, with D tentatively TRBD2 (5 bases). The CDR3 is 15 residues long. Trimming pared 0 bases from V and 1 base from J, leaving 9 bases between. The germline gives CDR1 SGDLS, CDR2 YYNGEE. The CDR3 loop reads CASSVETTRTDTQYF. In DNA form, the CDR3 reads TGTGCCAGCAGCGTAGAGACTACTCGCACAGATACGCAGTATTTT.

J is TRBJ1-1 and V is TRBV2, with a weak D call TRBD1 (5 bases). CDR3 length: 13 amino acids. Germline V CDR1 and CDR2: SNHLY, FYNNEI. V was clipped by 7 bases and J by 0 bases, with 9 bases between them. The CDR3 coding sequence is TGTGCCAGCACGCAGGGCCTGAACACTGAAGCTTTCTTT. Its protein is CASTQGLNTEAFF.

V usage is TRBV20-1 and J usage is TRBJ2-1; D may be TRBD2 (5 bases). This CDR3 contains 11 residues. V was cut by 3 bases and J by 7 bases, with 7 bases left in between. Germline V CDR1 and CDR2: DFQATT, SNEGSKA (reference sequence). The CDR3 loop reads CSARPGNEQFF. In DNA form, the CDR3 reads TGCAGTGCTAGGCCGGGGAATGAGCAGTTCTTC.

The V and J genes are TRBV5-1 and TRBJ2-5, with 9 bases aligning to TRBD2. The ends lost 4 bases at V and 4 bases at J; junction bases unmatched: 11. CDR1 and CDR2 (germline): SGHRS, YFSETQ. This CDR3 spans 16 amino acids. In DNA form, the CDR3 reads TGCGCCAGCAGCCCCATTGGCGGGGGGGCCCGAGAGACCCAGTACTTC. Its protein product is CASSPIGGGARETQYF.

This clone was found once. The genes are TRBV28 and TRBJ2-7; 14 nucleotides line up with TRBD2. Trimming removed 5 bases from V and 3 bases from J; junction bases left unmatched: 9. The V gene's germline CDR1 is MDHEN and CDR2 SYDVKM. This CDR3 region has 17 residues. The CDR3 bases are TGTGCCAGCAGTCCACACTTTGGGACTAGCGGGGGCTACGAGCAGTACTTC. Protein product: CASSPHFGTSGGYEQYF.

This chain joins TRBV5-1 and TRBJ2-3, with TRBD2 matching 10 bases. Trimming removed 5 bases from V and 5 bases from J; junction bases left unmatched: 8. Per germline, CDR1 SGHRS and CDR2 YFSETQ. The CDR3 runs 15 residues. Here the CDR3 DNA reads TGCGCCAGCAGAGTACGAAGCGGGGGGGTAGATACGCAGTATTTT. It specifies CASRVRSGGVDTQYF.

The V call is TRBV7-3, the J call TRBJ2-2, with 7 positions matching TRBD2. The CDR3 consists of 15 residues. Germline trimming cut 3 bases from V and 5 bases from J; bases unmatched to any gene: 6. CDR1 and CDR2 (germline): SGHTA, FQGTGA. CDR3 region: CASSLGGSRTGELFF. The CDR3 coding sequence is TGTGCCAGCAGCTTGGGAGGGTCTCGTACCGGGGAGCTGTTTTTT.

V usage is TRBV28 and J usage is TRBJ2-7; 11 nucleotides match TRBD1. This CDR3 comprises 16 residues. V lost 4 bases and J lost 2; bases outside the gene matches: 7. Per germline, CDR1 MDHEN and CDR2 SYDVKM. CDR3 in amino acids: CASSSPGTGGTYEQYF. CDR3 DNA sequence: TGTGCCAGCAGTTCTCCCGGGACAGGGGGGACCTACGAGCAGTACTTC.

The chain combines TRBV30 with TRBJ2-3, with a tentative D call TRBD2 (6 bases). The CDR3 runs 15 residues. CDR1 and CDR2 from the germline V gene are GTSNPN and SVGIG (reference sequence). V lost 3 bases to trimming and J lost 2 bases, with 15 bases between them. The CDR3 DNA reads as TGTGCCTGGAGGCGGCGGGGACGATTCACAGATACGCAGTATTTT. Amino acids: CAWRRRGRFTDTQYF.

The chain is built from TRBV6-1 and TRBJ1-2, with D hard to call. From germline, CDR1 is MNHNS and CDR2 SASEGT. CDR3 length: 12 residues. V shed 1 base and J shed 10 bases, with 10 bases lying between them. CDR3 sequence reads: CASSEDSRNYTF. CDR3 in DNA: TGTGCCAGCAGTGAAGACAGTAGAAACTACACCTTC.

The V and J genes are TRBV24-1 and TRBJ2-3; TRBD2 matches 7 bases. The CDR3 extends over 14 amino acids. The V segment lost 6 bases and the J segment 2 bases; nucleotides outside the gene matches: 4. Germline loops: CDR1 KGHDR, CDR2 SFDVKD. CDR3 amino acids: CATSSGEATDTQYF. The CDR3 DNA reads TGTGCCACCAGTAGCGGGGAGGCCACAGATACGCAGTATTTT.